The T cell receptor beta chain under discussion was sequenced for a study of T-cell reconstitution after alpha-beta-depleted transplantation in children. Study-wide results and caveats: When one year had passed after transplant, most T-cell counts and diversity came from newly produced T cells. In patients about two months after transplant, alpha-beta T cells reportedly arose from several hundred expanded graft clones. There were some patients whose high TCRbeta diversity at day 60 came from surviving recipient T cells and thymic progenitors.

This clonotype was seen a handful of times. Antigen unknown. Preparation of the TCRbeta library was carried out with unique molecular identifiers. TCRdb recomputed calls from the PCR reads with MiXCR, one row per CDR3 protein. The sample includes 600,000 to 700,000 distinct CDR3 sequences, around 13% of them seen just once. V lost 2 bases and J lost 4; bases outside the gene matches: 8. The CDR3 sequence is 16 residues long. Germline CDR1 and CDR2: SNHLY and FYNNEI. This sequence was found in a girl under 10 years old with congenital amegakaryocytic thrombocytopenia, due to receive a stem cell transplant. The chain links TRBV2 to TRBJ2-1, with 7 bases that match TRBD2. Sequenced material: PBMCs, taken before TCRalphabeta/CD19-depleted stem cell transplant. CDR3 amino acids: CASSERLADVYNEQFF. CDR3 DNA sequence: TGTGCCAGCAGTGAAAGGCTAGCGGACGTGTACAATGAGCAGTTCTTC.